This entry lists 19 T cell receptor beta chains sequenced from one sample in a study of Ad26.COV2.S vaccination and SARS-CoV-2 variants. Repertoires were generated with immunoSEQ multiplex PCR, while TCRdb's copy carries only in-frame clones and drops some. Of around 450,000 clones listed, 89% were seen once; the top ten hold about 2.7%. Treatment meaning: roughly 19 received Ad26.COV2.S at low or high dose, single or two shots; several received placebo; per-sample allocation not given. At day 63 after the first vaccine or placebo injection, samples were drawn. Here the sequenced sample was peripheral blood, taken in a trial of Ad26.COV2.S vaccine versus placebo. Source of these receptors: a person aged 18-65 years who received the Ad26.COV2.S COVID-19 vaccine or a placebo.

The chain combines TRBV4-3 with TRBJ1-4; 10 nucleotides line up with TRBD1. This CDR3 region has 18 residues. J lost 4 bases, V lost 1 base, and 9 bases had no gene match. Germline V lookup: CDR1 LGHNA, CDR2 YSLEER. CDR3 protein: CASSQGTGTGAFNEKLFF. CDR3 nucleotides: TGCGCCAGCAGCCAAGGAACCGGGACAGGGGCCTTTAATGAAAAACTGTTTTTT.

V gene TRBV7-2 combines with J gene TRBJ2-3; 7 positions match TRBD2. The length of the CDR3 is 16 residues. The V and J ends lost 4 bases and 5 bases, in that order; junction bases with no gene match: 12. Germline loops: CDR1 SGHTA, CDR2 FQGNSA. The chain's CDR3 is CASSYRPSGTGDTQYF. For the CDR3, the DNA is TGTGCCAGCAGCTACCGTCCGAGCGGGACTGGAGATACGCAGTATTTT.

This clone was seen more than once but under ten times. The chain couples TRBV5-1 to TRBJ2-5; possibly TRBD2 for D (6 bases). This CDR3 is 15 amino acids long. Trimming cost V 4 bases and J 5 bases, with 18 bases left between them. Germline V gene lookup returns CDR1 SGHRS and CDR2 YFSETQ. Written as DNA, the CDR3 is TGCGCCAGCAGCAGACTAACGGGAGTGGAGGAGACCCAGTACTTC. It is translated as CASSRLTGVEETQYF.

For this clone: A junction end diverges from the germline sequence, so it may reflect a read error. The chain links TRBV9 to TRBJ1-1; tentatively, D is TRBD1 (5 bases). Germline V gene lookup returns CDR1 SGDLS and CDR2 YYNGEE. This CDR3 is 16 amino acids long. As DNA, the CDR3 is TGTGCCAGCAGCGTAGCTAGCGGGGACCTGAACGCTGAAGCTTTCTTT. Its translation is CASSVASGDLNAEAFF.

The chain joins TRBV4-2 to TRBJ2-2; 11 bases line up with TRBD2. The CDR3 is 16 residues long. Germline V gene sequence: CDR1 LGHNA, CDR2 YNFKEQ. After removal of 4 bases from V and 3 bases from J, the junction contained 4 bases not matched to a gene. The CDR3 protein is CASSLSSGGYTGELFF. The CDR3 DNA sequence: TGTGCCAGCAGCCTCTCTAGCGGGGGGTACACCGGGGAGCTGTTTTTT.

The chain joins TRBV5-6 to TRBJ2-1; 10 bases fit TRBD2. CDR1 and CDR2 from the germline V gene are SGHDT and YYEEEE. This CDR3 comprises 16 residues. Germline trimming cut 2 bases from V and 5 bases from J; bases unmatched to any gene: 7. The CDR3 DNA reads TGTGCCAGCAGCTTCGTACTAGCGGGAATTGACAATGAGCAGTTCTTC. This encodes CASSFVLAGIDNEQFF. Full variable domain (missing parts from reference TRBV5-6 and TRBJ2-1): DAGVTQSPTHLIKTRGQQVTLRCSPKSGHDTVSWYQQALGQGPQFIFQYYEEEERQRGNFPDRFSGHQFPNYSSELNVNALLLGDSALYLCASSFVLAGIDNEQFFGPGTRLTVL.

This rearrangement joins TRBV19 to TRBJ2-5; 10 bases are shared with TRBD1. The CDR3 sequence is 13 residues long. Germline V gene lookup returns CDR1 LNHDA and CDR2 SQIVND (reference sequence). V shed 6 bases, J shed 5 bases, and the junction held 3 bases outside the gene matches. The CDR3 nucleotides read TGTGCCAGTAGAGACAGGGGGCGGGAGACCCAGTACTTC. This codes for CASRDRGRETQYF.

This chain joins TRBV4-2 and TRBJ1-3, with D unclear. CDR1 and CDR2 from the germline V gene are LGHNA and YNFKEQ. CDR3 size: 18 residues. Trimming stripped 4 bases from V and 0 bases from J, with 19 bases between. The CDR3 here is CASSPIGPGTFSGNTIYF. The DNA of the CDR3 is TGTGCCAGCAGCCCGATAGGGCCCGGAACCTTCTCTGGAAACACCATATATTTT.

This clone was picked up a small number of times. Other DNA variants within this sample encode the same CDR3. V usage is TRBV9 and J usage is TRBJ1-1; D is unclear. This CDR3 comprises 13 residues. The V end lost 7 bases, the J end lost 1 base, and 11 bases lay between the germline ends. CDR1 is SGDLS, CDR2 YYNGEE, per germline. CDR3 in amino acids: CASSAGTNTEAFF. As DNA, the CDR3 is TGTGCCAGCTCGGCAGGTACGAACACTGAAGCTTTCTTT.

The chain links TRBV19 to TRBJ2-5, with unresolved D. V gave up 1 base and J gave up 0 bases, with 6 bases separating them. There are 14 residues in the CDR3. CDR1 is LNHDA, CDR2 SQIVND, per germline (reference sequence). In nucleotides, the CDR3 is TGTGCCAGTAGTATAGGCAGGTACCAAGAGACCCAGTACTTC. Translated, it gives CASSIGRYQETQYF.

The chain is built from TRBV11-1 and TRBJ2-2, with 9 bases that match TRBD1. Germline V lookup: CDR1 SGHAT, CDR2 FQDESV (reference sequence). V was pared by 4 bases and J by 7 bases, with 10 bases of the junction left unmatched. The CDR3 sequence is 16 residues long. The CDR3 region is CASSSDTGGAGGELFF. CDR3 DNA sequence: TGTGCCAGCAGCTCTGATACAGGGGGCGCGGGCGGGGAGCTGTTTTTT.

The rearrangement links TRBV9 to TRBJ2-3; D not resolved. This CDR3 has 16 residues. Trimming left V 4 bases short and J 1 base short, with 16 bases between. Germline CDR1 SGDLS, CDR2 YYNGEE. The CDR3 here is CASSTRGPPGTDTQYF. In DNA form, the CDR3 reads TGTGCCAGCAGCACCCGCGGTCCACCGGGCACAGATACGCAGTATTTT.

The chain recombines TRBV30 with TRBJ2-4; D is perhaps TRBD2 (5 bases). The CDR3 contains 13 residues. The germline V gene has CDR1 GTSNPN and CDR2 SVGIG (reference sequence). Trimming removed 1 base at V and 8 bases at J, with 12 bases between. CDR3 sequence reads: CAWSAPGLDIQYF. The CDR3 coding sequence is TGTGCCTGGAGTGCACCGGGGTTAGACATTCAGTACTTC.

The genes are TRBV28 and TRBJ1-2; D gene ambiguous. The CDR3 runs to 14 residues. The germline V and J ends were trimmed by 8 bases and 7 bases, with 20 bases remaining between them. Germline assignment: CDR1 MDHEN and CDR2 SYDVKM. Here the CDR3 reads CASLPGYRGSGYTF. The CDR3, as DNA: TGTGCCAGCTTGCCCGGATACAGAGGGAGTGGCTACACCTTC.

Details on this clone: The sample carries other DNA sequences with the same CDR3. The chain employs TRBV7-2 and TRBJ1-1; unclear D gene. CDR1 is SGHTA, CDR2 FQGNSA, per germline. The CDR3 has 14 residues. The V end was cut by 1 base, the J end by 2 bases, with 8 bases between. The CDR3, as DNA: TGTGCCAGCAGCTTAGGGAGGGCCAACACTGAAGCTTTCTTT. Translating it yields CASSLGRANTEAFF.

This clone was seen a few times. The genes are TRBV18 and TRBJ1-4, with D possibly being TRBD1 (5 bases). V was shortened by 3 bases and J by 7 bases, with 18 bases between the two germline ends. In germline, CDR1 is KGHSH, CDR2 LQKENI. There are 16 residues in the CDR3. The CDR3 is CASSPGTPGGSEKLFF. The CDR3 DNA reads TGTGCCAGCTCACCCGGGACGCCGGGCGGGAGTGAAAAACTGTTTTTT.

Notes on this clone: The sample contains more than one DNA sequence encoding this CDR3. V gene TRBV18 combines with J gene TRBJ1-2; D is ambiguous. The CDR3 totals 14 residues. Deletions cut 0 bases from V and 4 bases from J, with 9 bases between. Per the germline V gene, CDR1 is KGHSH and CDR2 is LQKENI. CDR3 coding DNA: TGTGCCAGCTCACCACCGGGTAGAGGCTATGGCTACACCTTC. Residues: CASSPPGRGYGYTF.

This sequence joins TRBV11-2 and TRBJ2-1; 12 bases line up with TRBD2. CDR3 length: 15 residues. Germline trimming cut 4 bases from V and 8 bases from J; bases unmatched to any gene: 6. Germline V gene data show CDR1 as SGHAT and CDR2 as FQNNGV. The CDR3 nucleotides read TGTGCCAGCAGCTACCGACTAGCGGGAGTATATGAGCAGTTCTTC. It specifies CASSYRLAGVYEQFF. Supplemented by reference TRBV11-2 and TRBJ2-1, the full variable domain reads EAGVAQSPRYKIIEKRQSVAFWCNPISGHATLYWYQQILGQGPKLLIQFQNNGVVDDSQLPKDRFSAERLKGVDSTLKIQPAKLEDSAVYLCASSYRLAGVYEQFFGPGTRLTVL.

The genes are TRBV29-1 and TRBJ2-5; D is unresolved. The germline CDR1 and CDR2 sequences are SQVTM and ANQGSEA. The CDR3 runs 13 residues. V was trimmed by 4 bases and J by 4 bases, leaving 13 bases between them. CDR3 loop: CSVVSAFGETQYF. In nucleotides, the CDR3 is TGCAGCGTTGTATCTGCATTCGGAGAGACCCAGTACTTC. The full variable domain, with the rest looked up from reference TRBV29-1 and TRBJ2-5, is SAVISQKPSRDICQRGTSLTIQCQVDSQVTMMFWYRQQPGQSLTLIATANQGSEATYESGFVIDKFPISRPNLTFSTLTVSNMSPEDSSIYLCSVVSAFGETQYFGPGTRLLVL.